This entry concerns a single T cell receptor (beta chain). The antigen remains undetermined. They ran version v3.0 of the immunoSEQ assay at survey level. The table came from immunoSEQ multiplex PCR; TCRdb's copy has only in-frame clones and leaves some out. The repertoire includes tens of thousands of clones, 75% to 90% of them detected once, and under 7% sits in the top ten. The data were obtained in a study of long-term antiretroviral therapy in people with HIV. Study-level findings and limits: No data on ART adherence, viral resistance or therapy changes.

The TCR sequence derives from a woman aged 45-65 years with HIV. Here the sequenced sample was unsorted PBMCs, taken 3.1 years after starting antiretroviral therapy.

CDR3 amino acids: CASSPYSAVNYGYTF. CDR3 in DNA: TGCGCCAGCAGCCCATATTCGGCTGTTAACTATGGCTACACCTTC. The rearrangement joins TRBV5-1 to TRBJ1-2; D not certain. This CDR3 has 15 amino acids. Trimming took 4 bases from V and 1 from J, leaving 14 bases between them. Germline CDR1 SGHRS, CDR2 YFSETQ.